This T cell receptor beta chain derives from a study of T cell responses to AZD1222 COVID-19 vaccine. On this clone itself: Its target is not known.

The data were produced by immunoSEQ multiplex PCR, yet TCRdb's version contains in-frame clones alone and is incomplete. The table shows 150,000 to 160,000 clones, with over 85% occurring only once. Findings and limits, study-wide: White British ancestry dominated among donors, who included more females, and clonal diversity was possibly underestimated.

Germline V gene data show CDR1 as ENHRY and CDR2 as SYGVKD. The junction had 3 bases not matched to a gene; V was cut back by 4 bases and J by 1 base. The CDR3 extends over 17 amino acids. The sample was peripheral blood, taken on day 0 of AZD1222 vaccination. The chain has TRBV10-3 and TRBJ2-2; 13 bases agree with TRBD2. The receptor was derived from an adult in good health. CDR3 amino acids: CAISVTSGRRNTGELFF. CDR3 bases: TGTGCCATCAGTGTGACTAGCGGGAGGAGGAACACCGGGGAGCTGTTTTTT.